These T cell receptor beta chains were read from a single sample in a study of cytomegalovirus exposure and HLA in healthy donors. Data came from immunoSEQ multiplex PCR; TCRdb stores just in-frame clones and leaves some out. The sample carries about 170,000 clones, approximately 80% recorded once. Material: PBMCs. These receptors originate from a woman aged 18-29 years in good health and CMV-seronegative. Both conserved end residues are part of each CDR3. Fields, in order: clone size, V gene, J gene, D gene, CDR3 protein, CDR3 DNA. The D gene is left open where the match is weak. Clone size appears in some rows only: once, few, many, or a class for an expanded clone.

.	TRBV28	TRBJ2-7	.	CASSLASRAGEQYF	TGTGCCAGCAGTTTAGCTTCCAGGGCCGGAGAGCAGTACTTC
.	TRBV19	TRBJ1-2	TRBD1	CASSILDRGYYGYTF	TGTGCCAGTAGTATTCTGGACAGGGGGTATTATGGCTACACCTTC
.	TRBV11-2	TRBJ2-3	TRBD2	CASSFPLAGGVDTQYF	TGTGCCAGCAGCTTCCCACTAGCGGGTGGGGTAGATACGCAGTATTTT
.	TRBV7-9	TRBJ2-7	TRBD2	CASSLGGLAGVGEQYF	TGTGCCAGCAGCTTGGGAGGTCTAGCGGGAGTCGGCGAGCAGTACTTC
.	TRBV9	TRBJ2-1	TRBD2	CASSTTSGRKDNEQFF	TGTGCCAGCAGCACGACTAGCGGGAGAAAAGACAATGAGCAGTTCTTC
.	TRBV5-1	TRBJ2-3	TRBD1	CASSSGQGDGDTQYF	TGCGCCAGCAGCTCGGGACAGGGGGATGGAGATACGCAGTATTTT
.	TRBV9	TRBJ2-3	TRBD2	CASSVDGGRFPDTQYF	TGTGCCAGCAGCGTAGATGGCGGGAGATTCCCAGATACGCAGTATTTT
.	TRBV18	TRBJ1-3	TRBD1	CASSPPLRGLGNTIYF	TGTGCCAGCTCACCACCCCTTAGGGGGCTTGGAAACACCATATATTTT
.	TRBV5-4	TRBJ1-1	.	CASSSSVYVVF	TGTGCCAGCAGTTCCTCTGTCTATGTAGTCTTT
few	TRBV4-2	TRBJ2-1	TRBD1	CASSQAGTGGSGEQFF	TGTGCCAGCAGCCAAGCCGGGACAGGGGGTAGTGGTGAGCAGTTCTTC
.	TRBV5-4	TRBJ2-3	TRBD2	CASRTSGATDTQYF	TGTGCCAGCAGGACTAGCGGGGCGACAGATACGCAGTATTTT
few	TRBV5-1	TRBJ2-1	.	CASSLTGEPYNEQFF	TGCGCCAGCAGCTTAACGGGAGAACCCTACAATGAGCAGTTCTTC
.	TRBV18	TRBJ1-2	TRBD1	CASSPLDREGYTF	TGTGCCAGCTCACCTCTGGACAGGGAGGGCTACACCTTC